These 26 T cell receptor beta chains were all obtained from the same sample, sequenced in a study of CD8+ T cells in alopecia areata. cDNA prepared by RNA extraction and subsequent reverse transcription served as the template for sequencing. The assay was immunoSEQ multiplex PCR, and TCRdb's table has in-frame clones only and misses some. The profile covers under 250,000 clones, with just over 55% appearing a single time and nearly 5% taken by the ten largest. The sequencing sample was made of CD8+ T cells sorted from blood. The receptor set was obtained from a human donor in good health.

This chain joins TRBV7-6 and TRBJ1-1, with D hard to call. The V end lost 5 bases, the J end lost 4 bases, and 11 bases lay between the germline ends. CDR1 is SGHVS and CDR2 is FNYEAQ in the germline V gene. The CDR3 totals 13 residues. DNA for the CDR3: TGTGCCAGCAGCCGGCGGGCTATCACTGAAGCTTTCTTT. Encoded protein: CASSRRAITEAFF.

V and J are TRBV5-6 and TRBJ1-2; 10 bases are a match to TRBD1. The junction had 4 bases not matched to a gene; V was cut back by 5 bases and J by 6 bases. Germline assignment: CDR1 SGHDT and CDR2 YYEEEE. The CDR3 spans 13 residues. CDR3 nucleotide sequence: TGTGCCAGCAGACCGGGACAGGGGAATGGCTACACCTTC. Translating it yields CASRPGQGNGYTF.

The chain is built from TRBV27 and TRBJ1-2; 10 bases are shared with TRBD1. The length of the CDR3 is 15 residues. Germline V gene lookup returns CDR1 MNHEY and CDR2 SMNVEV (reference sequence). The V segment lost 2 bases and the J segment 6 bases; nucleotides outside the gene matches: 6. The CDR3 loop reads CASSLGQGVSDGYTF. DNA of the CDR3: TGTGCCAGCAGTTTAGGACAGGGGGTATCGGATGGCTACACCTTC.

Only a few counts were recorded for this clone. V usage is TRBV23-1 and J usage is TRBJ1-1; 8 nucleotides align to TRBD1. TRBV23-1 is designated an ORF whose function remains uncertain. The CDR3 has 16 residues. V lost 3 bases to trimming and J lost 3 bases; unmatched junction nucleotides: 9. For the CDR3, the DNA is TGCGCCAGCAGTCACCCAAGGACAGGGACGGACACTGAAGCTTTCTTT. Translated: CASSHPRTGTDTEAFF.

V usage is TRBV9 and J usage is TRBJ1-2; D is unclear. Trimming stripped 0 bases from V and 6 bases from J, with 9 bases between. The CDR3 is 13 amino acids. From germline, CDR1 is SGDLS and CDR2 YYNGEE. The CDR3 here is CASSVAIGHGYTF. In nucleotides, the CDR3 is TGTGCCAGCAGCGTAGCTATAGGGCATGGCTACACCTTC.

The V call is TRBV7-2, the J call TRBJ1-2; weak D call: TRBD1 (5 bases). V was shortened by 3 bases and J by 3 bases, with 14 bases between the two germline ends. The CDR3 covers 15 residues. Per the germline V gene, CDR1 is SGHTA and CDR2 is FQGNSA. In nucleotides, the CDR3 is TGTGCCAGCAGCTTGACAGTTAACATTGACTATGGCTACACCTTC. Amino acid sequence: CASSLTVNIDYGYTF.

This clone turned up a few times. The rearrangement joins TRBV14 to TRBJ2-1; the D gene is possibly TRBD2 (6 bases). CDR3 size: 15 residues. CDR1 is SGHDN, CDR2 FVKESK, per germline. The germline V and J ends were trimmed by 4 bases and 2 bases, with 12 bases remaining between them. The chain's CDR3 is CASSLPGGPYNEQFF. CDR3 nucleotide sequence: TGTGCCAGCAGCCTTCCCGGGGGTCCCTACAATGAGCAGTTCTTC.

This chain joins TRBV4-1 and TRBJ1-2, with TRBD1 matching over 8 bases. The V segment lost 5 bases and the J segment 2 bases; nucleotides outside the gene matches: 4. Germline V gene data show CDR1 as MGHRA and CDR2 as YSYEKL. This CDR3 has 14 residues. CDR3 residues: CASSSAGGNYGYTF. CDR3 in DNA: TGCGCCAGCAGCTCGGCAGGGGGCAACTATGGCTACACCTTC.

The chain has TRBV5-4 and TRBJ1-2; D not resolved. CDR3 length equals 13 residues. From germline, CDR1 is SGHNT and CDR2 YYREEE (reference sequence). Trimming removed 1 base at V and 4 bases at J, with 8 bases between. The CDR3 spells CASSLTSFYGYTF. In DNA, the CDR3 is TGTGCCAGCAGCTTGACTTCGTTCTATGGCTACACCTTC.

This clone was counted a single time. The CDR3 DNA reads TGTGCCACCAGCAGAGATCAGGGAATCGATGGCTACACCTTC. Translated: CATSRDQGIDGYTF. The rearrangement uses TRBV15 and TRBJ1-2, with D possibly being TRBD1 (5 bases). V lost 0 bases to trimming and J lost 6 bases, with 11 bases between them. From germline, CDR1 is LNHNV and CDR2 YYDKDF (reference sequence). This CDR3 has 14 residues.

The rearrangement joins TRBV15 to TRBJ2-7; D unclear. Germline V gives CDR1 LNHNV, CDR2 YYDKDF (reference sequence). V lost 1 base and J lost 2, with 3 bases in between. The CDR3 consists of 12 residues. The CDR3, as DNA: TGTGCCACCAGCAGAGGTGCCTACGAGCAGTACTTC. This codes for CATSRGAYEQYF.

This chain joins TRBV25-1 and TRBJ1-1, with D maybe TRBD1 (5 bases). V lost 2 bases and J 3 bases, leaving 16 bases between the germline ends. The CDR3 is 16 residues long. Germline CDR1 reads MGHDK; CDR2 reads SYGVNS. The CDR3 here is CASSERPRGQDTEAFF. As DNA, the CDR3 is TGTGCCAGCAGTGAACGTCCGAGGGGTCAGGACACTGAAGCTTTCTTT.

The V gene is TRBV5-4, the J gene TRBJ1-6; D ambiguous. The CDR3 covers 13 residues. CDR1 and CDR2 (germline): SGHNT, YYREEE (reference sequence). Trimming cost V 4 bases and J 9 bases, with 11 bases left between them. In DNA, the CDR3 is TGTGCCAGCAGCCCGGGAGGGCTTTCACCCCTCCACTTT. It is translated as CASSPGGLSPLHF. Full variable domain (missing parts from reference TRBV5-4 and TRBJ1-6): ETGVTQSPTHLIKTRGQQVTLRCSSQSGHNTVSWYQQALGQGPQFIFQYYREEENGRGNFPPRFSGLQFPNYSSELNVNALELDDSALYLCASSPGGLSPLHFGNGTRLTVT.

The chain is built from TRBV27 and TRBJ2-7, with D hard to call. V was shortened by 4 bases and J by 6 bases, with 13 bases between the two germline ends. Per the germline V gene, CDR1 is MNHEY and CDR2 is SMNVEV (reference sequence). The CDR3 length is 13 residues. CDR3 protein: CASSSGSVGEQYF. The CDR3 DNA reads TGTGCCAGCAGTTCCGGCAGCGTAGGCGAGCAGTACTTC.

This clone was observed a few times. V usage is TRBV9 and J usage is TRBJ2-4; TRBD1 is a possible D gene (6 bases). The CDR3 extends over 12 amino acids. CDR1 is SGDLS and CDR2 is YYNGEE in the germline V gene. V lost 3 bases to trimming and J lost 7 bases, with 8 bases between them. Here the CDR3 DNA reads TGTGCCAGCAGCGGGCAGGGGAACATTCAGTACTTC. It specifies CASSGQGNIQYF.

This clone showed up just once. This chain uses TRBV2 with TRBJ2-5; 10 positions match TRBD2. Germline V gene data show CDR1 as SNHLY and CDR2 as FYNNEI. The CDR3 length is 12 residues. V shed 10 bases, J shed 3 bases, and the junction held 2 bases outside the gene matches. The CDR3 sequence is CATLAGEETQYF. CDR3 bases: TGTGCCACCCTAGCGGGGGAAGAGACCCAGTACTTC.

This clone was seen once. Sequence at one end of the junction differs from germline and may be a read error. This rearrangement joins TRBV23-1 to TRBJ2-7; the match to TRBD2 covers 12 bases. TRBV23-1 falls under the ORF class, with uncertain function. The CDR3 spans 15 residues. The CDR3 loop reads CASSPTSGGTYEQYF. The CDR3 DNA follows: TGTGCCAGCAGCCCCACTAGCGGGGGGACCTACGAGCAGTACTTC.

The count of this clone is one. The V gene is TRBV6-6, the J gene TRBJ2-3; D ambiguous. From germline, CDR1 is MNHNY and CDR2 SVGAGI (reference sequence). This CDR3 is built from 16 residues. V lost 6 bases and J lost 0, with 16 bases in between. The CDR3 here is CASRPENARSTDTQYF. The CDR3 bases are TGTGCCAGCAGACCCGAGAATGCGAGAAGCACAGATACGCAGTATTTT.

V usage is TRBV15 and J usage is TRBJ2-7; a possible D gene is TRBD2 (6 bases). Germline-derived CDR1 and CDR2 are LNHNV and YYDKDF (reference sequence). V lost 2 bases, J lost 0 bases, and 17 bases lay in between. The CDR3 is 17 amino acids. In nucleotides, the CDR3 is TGTGCCACCAGCAGACGGGCGGGCCTAGCGAACTCCTACGAGCAGTACTTC. Amino acids: CATSRRAGLANSYEQYF. Full variable domain (rest looked up from reference TRBV15 and TRBJ2-7): DAMVIQNPRYQVTQFGKPVTLSCSQTLNHNVMYWYQQKSSQAPKLLFHYYDKDFNNEADTPDNFQSRRPNTSFCFLDIRSPGLGDTAMYLCATSRRAGLANSYEQYFGPGTRLTVT.

This clone was seen a few times. Additional DNA sequences in this sample encode the identical CDR3. The chain is built from TRBV4-1 and TRBJ2-1; a possible D gene is TRBD2 (6 bases). This CDR3 spans 16 amino acids. V was cut by 0 bases and J by 4 bases, with 13 bases left in between. CDR1 and CDR2 from the germline V gene are MGHRA and YSYEKL. CDR3 amino acids: CASSQDLASGYNEQFF. Here the CDR3 DNA reads TGCGCCAGCAGCCAAGATTTAGCAAGCGGGTACAATGAGCAGTTCTTC.

The chain couples TRBV19 to TRBJ2-2; 12 bases align to TRBD1. The CDR3 covers 13 residues. CDR1 is LNHDA, CDR2 SQIVND, per germline (reference sequence). V was clipped by 8 bases and J by 7 bases; unmatched bases: 2. The CDR3 spells CASGTGGSGELFF. In DNA form, the CDR3 reads TGTGCCAGTGGGACAGGGGGCAGCGGGGAGCTGTTTTTT. The entire variable domain, with the rest obtained from reference TRBV19 and TRBJ2-2, is as follows: DGGITQSPKYLFRKEGQNVTLSCEQNLNHDAMYWYRQDPGQGLRLIYYSQIVNDFQKGDIAEGYSVSREKKESFPLTVTSAQKNPTAFYLCASGTGGSGELFFGEGSRLTVL.

There are a few counts of this clone. The chain carries TRBV2 and TRBJ2-1; no clear D gene. From germline, CDR1 is SNHLY and CDR2 FYNNEI. The CDR3 loop spans 12 amino acids. The V end lost 7 bases, the J end lost 6 bases, and 10 bases lay between the germline ends. The CDR3 sequence: CASTIRVNEQFF. DNA of the CDR3: TGTGCCAGCACTATCCGGGTCAATGAGCAGTTCTTC.

The chain recombines TRBV9 with TRBJ1-1, with D tentatively TRBD1 (5 bases). The CDR3 loop spans 14 amino acids. Trimming stripped 0 bases from V and 2 bases from J, with 8 bases between. The germline V gene encodes CDR1 SGDLS and CDR2 YYNGEE. The CDR3 DNA reads as TGTGCCAGCAGCGTAGGGGGGATAAACACTGAAGCTTTCTTT. This gives the protein CASSVGGINTEAFF.

This clone was recorded a few times. The genes are TRBV21-1 and TRBJ2-5; the D call of TRBD2 is as the table states it, not checked on the DNA. TRBV21-1 is deemed a pseudogene. CDR3 length: 13 amino acids. CDR3 protein: CASSTGSQETQYF. The CDR3, as DNA: TGTGCCAGCAGTACCGGGAGCCAAGAGACCCAGTACTTC.

This CDR3 reads CATSRDRSLSYEQYF. For the CDR3, the DNA is TGTGCCACCAGCAGGGACAGGAGCCTCTCCTACGAGCAGTACTTC. This chain links TRBV15 with TRBJ2-7; 7 bases align to TRBD1. The junction had 5 bases not matched to a gene; V was cut back by 3 bases and J by 0 bases. Germline V CDR1 and CDR2: LNHNV, YYDKDF (reference sequence). CDR3 length: 15 residues. The full variable domain, its missing parts supplied by reference TRBV15 and TRBJ2-7, is DAMVIQNPRYQVTQFGKPVTLSCSQTLNHNVMYWYQQKSSQAPKLLFHYYDKDFNNEADTPDNFQSRRPNTSFCFLDIRSPGLGDTAMYLCATSRDRSLSYEQYFGPGTRLTVT.

This clone is a singleton in its sample. This chain joins TRBV15 and TRBJ2-7; D perhaps matches TRBD1 (5 bases). V was clipped by 5 bases and J by 2 bases, with 10 bases between them. In germline, CDR1 is LNHNV, CDR2 YYDKDF (reference sequence). This CDR3 comprises 13 residues. This CDR3 is CATSLTTAYEQYF. Here the CDR3 DNA reads TGTGCCACCAGCCTTACGACAGCCTACGAGCAGTACTTC.